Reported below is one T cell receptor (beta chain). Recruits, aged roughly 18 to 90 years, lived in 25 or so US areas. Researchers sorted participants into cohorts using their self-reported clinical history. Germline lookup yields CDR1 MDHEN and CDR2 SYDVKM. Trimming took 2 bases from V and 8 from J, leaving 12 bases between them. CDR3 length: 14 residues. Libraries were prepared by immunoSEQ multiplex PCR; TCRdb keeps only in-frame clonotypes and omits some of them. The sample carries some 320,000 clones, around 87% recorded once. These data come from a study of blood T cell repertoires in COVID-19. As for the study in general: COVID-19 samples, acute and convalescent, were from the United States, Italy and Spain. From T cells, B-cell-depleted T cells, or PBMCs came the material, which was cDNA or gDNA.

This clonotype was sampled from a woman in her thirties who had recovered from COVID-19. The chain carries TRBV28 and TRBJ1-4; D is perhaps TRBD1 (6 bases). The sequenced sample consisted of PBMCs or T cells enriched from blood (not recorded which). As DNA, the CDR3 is TGTGCCAGCAGTTTAGGTGGGAGGGGGGAAAAACTGTTTTTT. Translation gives CASSLGGRGEKLFF.